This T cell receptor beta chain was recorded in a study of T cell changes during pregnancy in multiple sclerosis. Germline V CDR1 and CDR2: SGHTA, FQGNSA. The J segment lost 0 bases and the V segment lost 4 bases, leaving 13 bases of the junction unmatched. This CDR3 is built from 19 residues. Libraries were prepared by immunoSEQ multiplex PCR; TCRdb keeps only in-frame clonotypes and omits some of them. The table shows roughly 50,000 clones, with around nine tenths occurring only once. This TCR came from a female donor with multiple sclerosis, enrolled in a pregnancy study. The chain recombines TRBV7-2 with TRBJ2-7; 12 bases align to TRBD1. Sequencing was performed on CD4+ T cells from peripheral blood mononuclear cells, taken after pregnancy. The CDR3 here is CASSSRPGQGAVTSYEQYF. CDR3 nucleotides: TGTGCCAGCAGCTCGCGTCCGGGACAGGGGGCCGTAACCTCCTACGAGCAGTACTTC.